Presented here are 18 T cell receptor beta chains from one specimen sequenced in a study of T cells in Graves' hyperthyroidism and ophthalmopathy. The investigators amplified TCR beta CDR3 regions from RNA transcripts. The TCR CDR3 first-round RT-PCR relied on the HTBI primer set. Each CDR3 protein is one row after TCRdb ran MiXCR on the multiplex PCR reads. The data hold 660,000 or so distinct CDR3 sequences, with about 45% observed a single time. Input material: peripheral blood or thyroid tissue (not recorded which). The source is an adult man with Graves' disease, either hyperthyroidism or ophthalmopathy (not recorded which).

The rearrangement links TRBV6-1 to TRBJ1-4; D is possibly TRBD1 (6 bases). The CDR3 contains 14 residues. Germline assignment: CDR1 MNHNS and CDR2 SASEGT. Trimming took 7 bases from V and 0 from J, leaving 9 bases between them. Here the CDR3 reads CASNKGATNEKLFF. In DNA, the CDR3 is TGTGCCAGCAATAAGGGGGCAACTAATGAAAAACTGTTTTTT.

In DNA, the CDR3 is TGTGCCAGCAGCTTGGATGCCAGTGGGAATTCTGGGGCCAACGTCCTGACTTTC. This translates into CASSLDASGNSGANVLTF. J is TRBJ2-6 and V is TRBV7-9; no firm D call. CDR3 length equals 18 residues. CDR1 SEHNR and CDR2 FQNEAQ come from the germline V gene (reference sequence). V shed 3 bases and J shed 1 base, with 16 bases lying between them.

The chain has TRBV6-1 and TRBJ1-1; the D gene is possibly TRBD1 (6 bases). The V gene lost 4 bases and the J gene lost 3 bases, with 12 bases spanning the gap. This CDR3 spans 14 amino acids. Germline-derived CDR1 and CDR2 are MNHNS and SASEGT. The CDR3 here is CASSAGVSDTEAFF. DNA for the CDR3: TGTGCCAGCAGTGCAGGGGTATCGGACACTGAAGCTTTCTTT.

The J gene is TRBJ2-7, the V gene TRBV6-5; perhaps TRBD1 as D (6 bases). This CDR3 has 13 amino acids. Germline loops: CDR1 MNHEY, CDR2 SVGAGI. Trimming shortened V by 7 bases and J by 2 bases, and 12 bases separated the two germline ends. CDR3: CASTGGGPYEQYF. DNA for the CDR3: TGTGCCAGCACAGGTGGGGGCCCCTACGAGCAGTACTTC.

This clonotype came up a few times. The chain employs TRBV15 and TRBJ1-1, with TRBD1 matching over 7 bases. Germline V gene sequence: CDR1 LNHNV, CDR2 YYDKDF (reference sequence). The CDR3 contains 14 residues. V lost 1 base and J lost 5; bases outside the gene matches: 4. The CDR3 loop is CATSRAGQETEAFF. The CDR3 DNA follows: TGTGCCACCAGCAGAGCCGGACAGGAAACTGAAGCTTTCTTT.

This clonotype appeared many times. CDR3 nucleotides: TGTGCCAGCAGTTACGGACAGTCTGGAAACACCATATATTTT. Its translation: CASSYGQSGNTIYF. This rearrangement joins TRBV6-5 to TRBJ1-3, with D possibly TRBD1 on 6 matching bases. Deletions cut 2 bases from V and 1 base from J, with 6 bases between. This CDR3 region has 14 residues. Germline V gives CDR1 MNHEY, CDR2 SVGAGI.

The rearrangement joins TRBV20-1 to TRBJ2-7, with D perhaps TRBD1 (6 bases). Germline CDR1 is DFQATT and CDR2 is SNEGSKA (reference sequence). V lost 3 bases and J 2 bases, leaving 11 bases between the germline ends. This CDR3 has 13 residues. CDR3 DNA: TGCAGTGCTAGTACAGGGACCACCTACGAGCAGTACTTC. Protein product: CSASTGTTYEQYF.

A few counts support this clonotype. This chain joins TRBV19 and TRBJ1-5, with no clear D. The CDR3 runs 13 residues. Germline loops: CDR1 LNHDA, CDR2 SQIVND (reference sequence). Trimming stripped 9 bases from V and 0 bases from J, with 9 bases between. DNA for the CDR3: TGTGCCAGCACCGACGGTAGCAATCAGCCCCAGCATTTT. It is translated as CASTDGSNQPQHF. Combining the CDR3 with reference TRBV19 and TRBJ1-5 gives the whole variable domain DGGITQSPKYLFRKEGQNVTLSCEQNLNHDAMYWYRQDPGQGLRLIYYSQIVNDFQKGDIAEGYSVSREKKESFPLTVTSAQKNPTAFYLCASTDGSNQPQHFGDGTRLSIL.

The sample holds one count of this clonotype. The chain combines TRBV10-2 with TRBJ2-7; D remains unclear. This CDR3 comprises 12 residues. The V gene lost 4 bases and the J gene lost 2 bases, with 6 bases spanning the gap. In germline, CDR1 is WSHSY, CDR2 SAAADI. The DNA for the CDR3 is TGCGCCAGCAGTGCGGACCCCTACGAGCAGTACTTC. Translated: CASSADPYEQYF.

The gene calls are TRBV20-1 and TRBJ1-1; TRBD1 is a possible D gene (5 bases). The CDR3 contains 13 residues. V shed 1 base and J shed 2 bases, with 8 bases lying between them. Germline loops: CDR1 DFQATT, CDR2 SNEGSKA (reference sequence). The chain's CDR3 is CSARVRVNTEAFF. The CDR3 coding sequence is TGCAGTGCTAGAGTCAGGGTAAACACTGAAGCTTTCTTT.

The J gene is TRBJ2-7, the V gene TRBV7-9; 10 bases are shared with TRBD2. J was trimmed by 5 bases and V by 4 bases; bases with no gene match: 8. Germline V lookup: CDR1 SEHNR, CDR2 FQNEAQ (reference sequence). CDR3 size: 15 residues. This chain's CDR3 is CASSYSGGADHEQYF. The CDR3 DNA reads as TGTGCCAGCAGCTACAGCGGGGGGGCCGATCACGAGCAGTACTTC.

The chain joins TRBV29-1 to TRBJ2-7; the D gene is possibly TRBD1 (5 bases). Germline CDR1 SQVTM, CDR2 ANQGSEA. CDR3 size: 13 residues. The CDR3 protein is CNVDTGLTYEQYF. Written as DNA, the CDR3 is TGCAACGTAGATACAGGATTAACCTACGAGCAGTACTTC.

This clonotype was seen at least ten times. This chain uses TRBV15 with TRBJ2-5; unclear D gene. V lost 2 bases and J 4 bases, leaving 8 bases between the germline ends. Germline lookup yields CDR1 LNHNV and CDR2 YYDKDF (reference sequence). This CDR3 is built from 13 residues. CDR3 sequence: CATSRPILETQYF. CDR3 coding DNA: TGTGCCACCAGCAGACCGATATTAGAGACCCAGTACTTC.

The rearrangement links TRBV20-1 to TRBJ1-1; TRBD1 might be the D (6 bases). Deletions cut 5 bases from V and 3 bases from J, with 16 bases between. Germline V gives CDR1 DFQATT, CDR2 SNEGSKA (reference sequence). The CDR3 sequence is 14 residues long. The CDR3 spells CSAPPTGYHTEAFF. The CDR3, as DNA: TGCAGTGCTCCACCAACAGGGTACCACACTGAAGCTTTCTTT.

This clonotype occurred many times. The chain uses TRBV29-1 and TRBJ1-1; no clear D gene. Per the germline V gene, CDR1 is SQVTM and CDR2 is ANQGSEA. The CDR3 sequence is 13 residues long. V shed 4 bases and J shed 4 bases, with 13 bases lying between them. The DNA of the CDR3 is TGCAGCGTTGCGCGTGTCCTGGCCACTGAAGCTTTCTTT. This encodes CSVARVLATEAFF.

Comment on this clonotype: This may be a read error: a much more frequent sequence differs by one nucleotide. The genes are TRBV6-1 and TRBJ1-4; 10 bases fit TRBD1. V lost 2 bases, J lost 5 bases, and 2 bases stayed unmatched. The CDR3 runs 15 residues. Germline V CDR1 and CDR2: MNHNS, SASEGT. The CDR3 DNA is TGTGCCAGCAGTGAACCGGGACAGGGGAATGAAAAACTGTTTTTT. This sequence encodes CASSEPGQGNEKLFF.

This clonotype was found a few times. The chain carries TRBV25-1 and TRBJ1-2; D is possibly TRBD1 (5 bases). Germline V gene data show CDR1 as MGHDK and CDR2 as SYGVNS. This CDR3 region has 14 residues. V lost 6 bases to trimming and J lost 6 bases, with 17 bases between them. Written as DNA, the CDR3 is TGTGCCAGCAGCGTAAGACGGGGGATCGATGGCTACACCTTC. Translating it yields CASSVRRGIDGYTF.

This clonotype was picked up many times. The CDR3 spells CSVANSGNTIYF. DNA for the CDR3: TGCAGCGTCGCCAACTCTGGAAACACCATATATTTT. The V and J genes are TRBV29-1 and TRBJ1-3; no firm D call. Germline V CDR1 and CDR2: SQVTM, ANQGSEA. This CDR3 has 12 amino acids. V gave up 6 bases and J gave up 0 bases, with 6 bases separating them.